This T cell receptor beta chain was found in a study of cytomegalovirus exposure and HLA in healthy donors. General observations from the study: Associated with cytomegalovirus, according to the listing, were about 160 TCR beta chains. With high specificity and sensitivity, the classifier reportedly diagnosed cytomegalovirus status. Specificity of a few CMV-associated chains for CMV antigens was verified in vitro.

Trimming cost V 0 bases and J 4 bases; bases outside gene matches: 3. The length of the CDR3 is 15 residues. The germline V gene encodes CDR1 SEHNR and CDR2 FQNEAQ (reference sequence). With regard to this clone: Its antigen is undetermined.

Data came from immunoSEQ multiplex PCR; TCRdb stores just in-frame clones and leaves some out. The sample records about 49,000 clones, 85% to 95% being singletons. The V gene is TRBV7-9, the J gene TRBJ2-5; 9 nucleotides match TRBD2. The source material was PBMCs. The origin of this receptor is a young man in good health and CMV-seronegative. The CDR3 DNA reads TGTGCCAGCAGCTTAGCCCTAGCGGGGATAGAGACCCAGTACTTC. Translated, it gives CASSLALAGIETQYF.